The rows below give T cell receptor beta chains drawn from one sample of a study of cytomegalovirus exposure and HLA in healthy donors. The protocol was immunoSEQ multiplex PCR, while the TCRdb copy is restricted to in-frame clones and leaves out a portion. The sample holds 150,000 to 200,000 clones, around 81% seen once. Sequencing was done on a sample of PBMCs. Receptors were obtained from a woman aged 50 to 65 in good health and CMV-seronegative. Both conserved end residues are part of each CDR3. The order of the fields is clone size, D gene, J gene, V gene, CDR3 protein, CDR3 DNA. D genes are given only for firm matches. Some rows have no size entry. The others give once, few or many, or a class for an expanded clone.

clone_size: once
d_call: TRBD1
j_call: TRBJ2-7
v_call: TRBV6-5
cdr3_aa: CASSYRTGYEQYF
cdr3_nt: TGTGCCAGCAGTTACAGGACAGGGTACGAGCAGTACTTC

clone_size: .
d_call: .
j_call: TRBJ1-1
v_call: TRBV7-2
cdr3_aa: CASSSSAGMGNTEAFF
cdr3_nt: TGTGCCAGCAGCTCTAGCGCAGGGATGGGGAACACTGAAGCTTTCTTT

clone_size: few
d_call: TRBD1
j_call: TRBJ2-5
v_call: TRBV11-3
cdr3_aa: CASSLKAGQGKTQYF
cdr3_nt: TGTGCCAGCAGCCTCAAAGCGGGACAGGGGAAGACCCAGTACTTC

clone_size: .
d_call: TRBD1
j_call: TRBJ1-1
v_call: TRBV7-9
cdr3_aa: CASSFTGANTEAFF
cdr3_nt: TGTGCCAGCAGCTTCACAGGGGCGAACACTGAAGCTTTCTTT

clone_size: .
d_call: TRBD1
j_call: TRBJ1-1
v_call: TRBV7-9
cdr3_aa: CSSSKDRGHNKWTEAFF
cdr3_nt: TGTTCCAGCAGCAAGGACAGGGGGCACAATAAGTGGACTGAAGCTTTCTTT

clone_size: .
d_call: TRBD2
j_call: TRBJ2-1
v_call: TRBV28
cdr3_aa: CASSLWEAELAGFLQNEQFF
cdr3_nt: TGTGCCAGCAGTTTATGGGAAGCTGAACTAGCGGGATTTTTACAGAATGAGCAGTTCTTC

clone_size: .
d_call: .
j_call: TRBJ1-2
v_call: TRBV2
cdr3_aa: CAGSEARQSYGYTF
cdr3_nt: TGTGCCGGCAGTGAAGCAAGACAGAGCTATGGCTACACCTTC

clone_size: .
d_call: TRBD1
j_call: TRBJ1-2
v_call: TRBV28
cdr3_aa: CASIPQEQGSLNYGYTF
cdr3_nt: TGTGCCAGCATCCCACAGGAACAGGGGTCCCTAAACTATGGCTACACCTTC

clone_size: .
d_call: TRBD2
j_call: TRBJ2-3
v_call: TRBV11-1
cdr3_aa: CASSIPSGDTQYF
cdr3_nt: TGTGCCAGCAGCATCCCTAGCGGAGATACGCAGTATTTT

clone_size: .
d_call: .
j_call: TRBJ2-4
v_call: TRBV7-9
cdr3_aa: CASSLGSGIENIQYF
cdr3_nt: TGTGCCAGCAGCTTAGGTTCGGGTATAGAGAACATTCAGTACTTC

clone_size: .
d_call: .
j_call: TRBJ2-2
v_call: TRBV9
cdr3_aa: CASSVGGTANTGELFF
cdr3_nt: TGTGCCAGCAGCGTCGGCGGGACAGCCAACACCGGGGAGCTGTTTTTT

clone_size: .
d_call: .
j_call: TRBJ2-3
v_call: TRBV9
cdr3_aa: CASSLAGLVTDTQYF
cdr3_nt: TGTGCCAGCAGCCTGGCGGGGCTCGTCACAGATACGCAGTATTTT

clone_size: .
d_call: TRBD1
j_call: TRBJ1-2
v_call: TRBV5-5
cdr3_aa: CASSTGTGTGYGYTF
cdr3_nt: TGTGCCAGCAGCACCGGGACAGGGACCGGGTATGGCTACACCTTC

clone_size: .
d_call: TRBD1
j_call: TRBJ1-2
v_call: TRBV5-4
cdr3_aa: CASSQGGRETTGYTF
cdr3_nt: TGTGCCAGCAGTCAGGGGGGCAGGGAGACGACTGGCTACACCTTC

clone_size: once
d_call: .
j_call: TRBJ2-3
v_call: TRBV9
cdr3_aa: CASSQQGTDTQYF
cdr3_nt: TGTGCCAGCAGCCAACAGGGCACAGATACGCAGTATTTT

clone_size: .
d_call: .
j_call: TRBJ2-3
v_call: TRBV6-5
cdr3_aa: CASSTWDTHTDTQYF
cdr3_nt: TGTGCCAGCAGTACCTGGGACACCCACACAGATACGCAGTATTTT

clone_size: .
d_call: TRBD2
j_call: TRBJ2-1
v_call: TRBV10-2
cdr3_aa: CASKESGSRPFF
cdr3_nt: TGCGCCAGCAAAGAGAGCGGGAGTCGTCCGTTCTTC

clone_size: .
d_call: TRBD2
j_call: TRBJ2-2
v_call: TRBV7-2
cdr3_aa: CASSTSGRGGELFF
cdr3_nt: TGTGCCAGCAGCACTAGCGGGAGGGGCGGGGAGCTGTTTTTT

clone_size: .
d_call: TRBD2
j_call: TRBJ2-5
v_call: TRBV11-2
cdr3_aa: CASSLDGSGIQETQYF
cdr3_nt: TGTGCCAGCAGCTTAGATGGTAGCGGGATCCAAGAGACCCAGTACTTC

clone_size: .
d_call: .
j_call: TRBJ2-1
v_call: TRBV19
cdr3_aa: CASSASRGGSQFF
cdr3_nt: TGTGCCAGTAGTGCCTCACGGGGAGGATCGCAGTTCTTC

clone_size: .
d_call: TRBD1
j_call: TRBJ1-2
v_call: TRBV7-3
cdr3_aa: CASSTGQGVYGYTF
cdr3_nt: TGTGCCAGCAGCACAGGACAGGGGGTCTATGGCTACACCTTC

clone_size: .
d_call: TRBD2
j_call: TRBJ2-5
v_call: TRBV14
cdr3_aa: CASSQTSGSSIETQYF
cdr3_nt: TGTGCCAGCAGCCAAACTAGCGGGAGTTCTATAGAGACCCAGTACTTC

clone_size: few
d_call: TRBD1
j_call: TRBJ1-6
v_call: TRBV30
cdr3_aa: CASEQGRDSPLHF
cdr3_nt: TGTGCCTCCGAACAGGGGCGAGACTCACCCCTCCACTTT

clone_size: .
d_call: TRBD2
j_call: TRBJ2-1
v_call: TRBV14
cdr3_aa: CASSQYRAHPSGSRSYNEQFF
cdr3_nt: TGTGCCAGCAGCCAGTACAGGGCACACCCTAGCGGGAGCCGCTCCTACAATGAGCAGTTCTTC

clone_size: .
d_call: TRBD2
j_call: TRBJ2-1
v_call: TRBV12-5
cdr3_aa: CASGFVGLAEYNEQFF
cdr3_nt: TGTGCTAGTGGTTTCGTTGGACTAGCGGAATACAATGAGCAGTTCTTC

clone_size: .
d_call: TRBD1
j_call: TRBJ1-6
v_call: TRBV2
cdr3_aa: CASSTRQGAYSPLHF
cdr3_nt: TGTGCCAGCAGTACACGACAGGGGGCATATTCACCCCTCCACTTT

clone_size: .
d_call: TRBD1
j_call: TRBJ2-2
v_call: TRBV7-9
cdr3_aa: CASSLRQGGTGELFF
cdr3_nt: TGTGCCAGCAGCTTACGACAGGGGGGAACCGGGGAGCTGTTTTTT

clone_size: once
d_call: .
j_call: TRBJ1-1
v_call: TRBV9
cdr3_aa: CASRKIGDILNTEAFF
cdr3_nt: TGTGCCAGCAGAAAAATAGGGGACATTCTGAACACTGAAGCTTTCTTT

clone_size: .
d_call: TRBD2
j_call: TRBJ2-3
v_call: TRBV28
cdr3_aa: CASSGTSGLTDTQYF
cdr3_nt: TGTGCCAGCAGTGGGACTAGCGGCCTCACAGATACGCAGTATTTT

clone_size: .
d_call: .
j_call: TRBJ2-7
v_call: TRBV11-2
cdr3_aa: CASSLDTPFAGTYEQYF
cdr3_nt: TGTGCCAGCAGCTTAGACACCCCTTTTGCAGGGACCTACGAGCAGTACTTC

clone_size: .
d_call: TRBD1
j_call: TRBJ1-2
v_call: TRBV4-3
cdr3_aa: CASSPVRQGSIYGYTF
cdr3_nt: TGCGCCAGCAGCCCCGTTCGACAGGGATCCATCTATGGCTACACCTTC

clone_size: .
d_call: TRBD2
j_call: TRBJ2-7
v_call: TRBV29-1
cdr3_aa: CSVVTSESYEQYF
cdr3_nt: TGCAGCGTTGTGACTAGCGAAAGCTACGAGCAGTACTTC

clone_size: .
d_call: TRBD2
j_call: TRBJ2-7
v_call: TRBV7-9
cdr3_aa: CASSLGTSGGPAAYEQYF
cdr3_nt: TGTGCCAGCAGCCTAGGGACTAGCGGGGGCCCAGCCGCCTACGAGCAGTACTTC

clone_size: .
d_call: TRBD1
j_call: TRBJ2-5
v_call: TRBV19
cdr3_aa: CASSRGQGRSETQYF
cdr3_nt: TGTGCCAGTAGTCGCGGACAGGGGAGATCGGAGACCCAGTACTTC

clone_size: .
d_call: .
j_call: TRBJ1-4
v_call: TRBV4-3
cdr3_aa: CASSPEVIGHNNEKLFF
cdr3_nt: TGCGCCAGCAGCCCAGAGGTGATTGGACACAATAATGAAAAACTGTTTTTT

clone_size: .
d_call: TRBD2
j_call: TRBJ2-3
v_call: TRBV7-8
cdr3_aa: CASSLLAGGPTDTQYF
cdr3_nt: TGTGCCAGCAGCTTACTTGCGGGGGGTCCCACAGATACGCAGTATTTT

clone_size: few
d_call: TRBD2
j_call: TRBJ2-1
v_call: TRBV18
cdr3_aa: CASSLLAGASSYNEQFF
cdr3_nt: TGTGCCAGCTCACTCCTAGCGGGGGCGAGCTCCTACAATGAGCAGTTCTTC

clone_size: .
d_call: .
j_call: TRBJ2-1
v_call: TRBV6-1
cdr3_aa: CASSERLASGEQFF
cdr3_nt: TGTGCCAGCAGTGAAAGGCTAGCGTCTGGTGAGCAGTTCTTC

clone_size: .
d_call: TRBD1
j_call: TRBJ2-3
v_call: TRBV5-1
cdr3_aa: CASSLGMAGGSDTQYF
cdr3_nt: TGCGCCAGCAGCTTGGGAATGGCAGGGGGTTCGGATACGCAGTATTTT

clone_size: .
d_call: TRBD2
j_call: TRBJ2-4
v_call: TRBV5-4
cdr3_aa: CASSFGLAGGKKYF
cdr3_nt: TGTGCCAGCAGCTTCGGACTAGCGGGAGGAAAGAAGTACTTC

clone_size: few
d_call: .
j_call: TRBJ1-2
v_call: TRBV16
cdr3_aa: CASSQGRLGYGYTF
cdr3_nt: TGTGCCAGCAGCCAGGGGCGCCTGGGGTATGGCTACACCTTC

clone_size: .
d_call: .
j_call: TRBJ1-3
v_call: TRBV4-2
cdr3_aa: CASSQAGYGPGNTIYF
cdr3_nt: TGTGCCAGCAGCCAAGCGGGGTATGGTCCCGGAAACACCATATATTTT

clone_size: few
d_call: TRBD1
j_call: TRBJ1-1
v_call: TRBV27
cdr3_aa: CASSWTGPNEAFF
cdr3_nt: TGTGCCAGCAGTTGGACAGGGCCGAATGAAGCTTTCTTT

clone_size: few
d_call: TRBD1
j_call: TRBJ1-2
v_call: TRBV19
cdr3_aa: CASSRAGTGERSGYTF
cdr3_nt: TGTGCCAGTAGCCGAGCCGGGACAGGTGAACGGAGTGGCTACACCTTC

clone_size: .
d_call: TRBD2
j_call: TRBJ2-3
v_call: TRBV19
cdr3_aa: CASSTWASGGDTQYF
cdr3_nt: TGTGCCAGTAGTACTTGGGCTAGCGGGGGGGATACGCAGTATTTT

clone_size: .
d_call: .
j_call: TRBJ1-2
v_call: TRBV7-2
cdr3_aa: CASSPNGGAGYGYTF
cdr3_nt: TGTGCCAGCAGCCCAAATGGGGGGGCCGGCTATGGCTACACCTTC

clone_size: .
d_call: .
j_call: TRBJ2-3
v_call: TRBV13
cdr3_aa: CASSSAGLPVGTQYF
cdr3_nt: TGTGCCAGCAGCTCGGCGGGACTCCCCGTTGGTACGCAGTATTTT

clone_size: .
d_call: TRBD1
j_call: TRBJ2-5
v_call: TRBV5-4
cdr3_aa: CASSLGDSPRETQYF
cdr3_nt: TGTGCCAGCAGCTTGGGGGACAGCCCGCGGGAGACCCAGTACTTC

clone_size: few
d_call: .
j_call: TRBJ1-2
v_call: TRBV5-1
cdr3_aa: CASSIADGNYGYTF
cdr3_nt: TGCGCCAGCAGCATCGCGGATGGGAACTATGGCTACACCTTC

clone_size: .
d_call: .
j_call: TRBJ2-1
v_call: TRBV4-1
cdr3_aa: CASSRGNEQFF
cdr3_nt: TGCGCCAGCAGCCGAGGCAATGAGCAGTTCTTC

clone_size: .
d_call: .
j_call: TRBJ2-5
v_call: TRBV7-2
cdr3_aa: CASSFPRLGEGTQYF
cdr3_nt: TGTGCCAGCAGCTTCCCCCGGTTGGGCGAAGGGACCCAGTACTTC

clone_size: .
d_call: TRBD1
j_call: TRBJ1-2
v_call: TRBV29-1
cdr3_aa: CSVEDRDRGFYGYTF
cdr3_nt: TGCAGCGTTGAAGACCGGGACAGGGGATTCTATGGCTACACCTTC

clone_size: .
d_call: TRBD2
j_call: TRBJ2-5
v_call: TRBV7-2
cdr3_aa: CASSLAPLAGKETQYF
cdr3_nt: TGTGCCAGCAGCTTAGCTCCACTAGCGGGAAAGGAGACCCAGTACTTC

clone_size: .
d_call: .
j_call: TRBJ2-2
v_call: TRBV25-1
cdr3_aa: CASSGPGGITNTGELFF
cdr3_nt: TGTGCCAGCAGTGGGCCAGGGGGGATAACGAACACCGGGGAGCTGTTTTTT

clone_size: .
d_call: TRBD1
j_call: TRBJ2-3
v_call: TRBV5-4
cdr3_aa: CASSLQGTTDTQYF
cdr3_nt: TGTGCCAGCAGCTTACAGGGGACCACAGATACGCAGTATTTT